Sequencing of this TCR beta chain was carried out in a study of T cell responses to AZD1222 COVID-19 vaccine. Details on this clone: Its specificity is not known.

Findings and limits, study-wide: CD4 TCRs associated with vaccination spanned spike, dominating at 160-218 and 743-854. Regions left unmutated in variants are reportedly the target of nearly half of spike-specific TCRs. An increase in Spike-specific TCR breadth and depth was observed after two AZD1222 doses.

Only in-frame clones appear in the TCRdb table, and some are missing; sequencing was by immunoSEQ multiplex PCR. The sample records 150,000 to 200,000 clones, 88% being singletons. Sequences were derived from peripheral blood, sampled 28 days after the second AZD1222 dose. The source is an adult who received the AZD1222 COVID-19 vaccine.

The chain's CDR3 is CASSQSKDRVGQPQHF. The CDR3, as DNA: TGCGCCAGCAGCCAATCTAAGGACAGGGTCGGACAGCCCCAGCATTTT. The V and J genes are TRBV4-1 and TRBJ1-5, with 8 positions matching TRBD1. The CDR3 runs 16 residues. CDR1 and CDR2 from the germline V gene are MGHRA and YSYEKL. Trimming removed 2 bases from V and 7 bases from J; junction bases left unmatched: 10.